These T cell receptor beta chains were read from a single sample in a study of T-cell reconstitution after alpha-beta-depleted transplantation in children. A single record per CDR3 protein comes from TCRdb applying MiXCR to the PCR reads. This sample has some 440,000 distinct CDR3 sequences, with around 15% found just once. Sequencing used PBMCs, mostly from graft donor cells, obtained 360 days after TCRalphabeta/CD19-depleted stem cell transplant. The receptors stem from a boy in the first two years of life who had a stem cell transplant for Wiskott-Aldrich syndrome, so the T cells may come from the graft donor. CDR3s include the opening cysteine and the closing phenylalanine or tryptophan. A D gene is named only where the DNA matches it firmly. Clone size, where shown, is once, few, many, or a class for clones that have expanded.

CDR3 DNA	CDR3 protein	clone size	D gene	V gene	J gene
TGTGCCATCAACAGCGGGGCTTACAATGAGCAGTTCTTC	CAINSGAYNEQFF	many	TRBD2	TRBV10-3	TRBJ2-1
TGTGCCATCAGGATACAGGGGACCGAGACCCAGTACTTC	CAIRIQGTETQYF	.	TRBD1	TRBV10-3	TRBJ2-5
TGCAGGGCGCGGCGGGTTAGCTCCTACGAGCAGTACTTC	CRARRVSSYEQYF	few	.	TRBV20-1	TRBJ2-7
TGCAGTGCTAGGGACAGGTCTAGCTCCTACGAGCAGTACTTC	CSARDRSSSYEQYF	.	TRBD1	TRBV20-1	TRBJ2-7
TGTGCCATCATCAAAGAAAGCACACAGGGTTACGAGCAGTACTTC	CAIIKESTQGYEQYF	once	.	TRBV10-3	TRBJ2-7
TGTGCCAGCAGTACCGGTTCCCGGAGCGGGGAGCTGTTTTTT	CASSTGSRSGELFF	few	.	TRBV6-5	TRBJ2-2
TGTGCCAGCTCATCCTACAGGGGGCGGAGGCAAGAGACCCAGTACTTC	CASSSYRGRRQETQYF	.	TRBD1	TRBV18	TRBJ2-5
TGTGCCAGCAGTTTCACCACAGCGGTTCCGACCGGGGAGCTGTTTTTT	CASSFTTAVPTGELFF	.	.	TRBV12-3/TRBV12-4	TRBJ2-2
TGTGCCAGCAGCTTGGAGTTAGCCAGCACAGATACGCAGTATTTT	CASSLELASTDTQYF	many	.	TRBV5-6	TRBJ2-3
TGTGCCAGCAGCTCGGCTACGCAGTATTTT	CASSSATQYF	few	.	TRBV7-9	TRBJ2-3
TGCGCCAGCAGCCAAGATCTGCACAGGCGCACAGATACGCAGTATTTT	CASSQDLHRRTDTQYF	.	.	TRBV4-3	TRBJ2-3
TGTGCCAGCAGCTTGGGGTATGGACTAGCGGGAGCGACCCAGTACTTC	CASSLGYGLAGATQYF	.	TRBD2	TRBV5-6	TRBJ2-5
TGTGCCTGGAGTCGGGACAGGGGATTCTACGAGCAGTACTTC	CAWSRDRGFYEQYF	few	TRBD1	TRBV30	TRBJ2-7
TGTGCCACCAGTGATTTTTGGGGAGATACGCAGTATTTT	CATSDFWGDTQYF	.	.	TRBV24-1	TRBJ2-3
TGTGCCAGCAGCTTAGTGCCGGGGGGGTTTATCCCCTCCTACAATGAGCAGTTCTTC	CASSLVPGGFIPSYNEQFF	many	TRBD2	TRBV7-2	TRBJ2-1
TGTGCCAGCACGCTCCACCCCATGGGGCAGTTCTTC	CASTLHPMGQFF	.	.	TRBV7-9	TRBJ2-1
TGTGCCATCAGGGGGATGGGGCCTTCGGGCGGGGAGCTGTTTTTT	CAIRGMGPSGGELFF	.	.	TRBV10-3	TRBJ2-2
TGTGCCAGCTCACCAGGGCTTAGCGTCGGGTTTCCCCCCTACGAGCAGTACTTC	CASSPGLSVGFPPYEQYF	many	.	TRBV18	TRBJ2-7
TGTGCCAGCAGCCTCCAGGGGGCACTAAGCGGGAGGGCCCGCTACGAGCAGTACTTC	CASSLQGALSGRARYEQYF	few	TRBD2	TRBV27	TRBJ2-7
TGTGCCAGCAGCGCTTCTGGGGGGGAGGGCATTCAGTACTTC	CASSASGGEGIQYF	few	TRBD2	TRBV27	TRBJ2-4
TGTGCCAGCAGCCCTACGATGGGCCTGGGGAGCAATGAGCAGTTCTTC	CASSPTMGLGSNEQFF	few	.	TRBV11-2	TRBJ2-1
TGTGCCACCAGCAGAGTCGCGGGGGCGAACACTGAAGCTTTCTTT	CATSRVAGANTEAFF	few	.	TRBV15	TRBJ1-1
TGCGCCAGCAGCTTGAGGGACTCACCCCTCCACTTT	CASSLRDSPLHF	many	.	TRBV5-1	TRBJ1-6
TGTGCCAGCGTCAGGGGCAGCACTGAAGCTTTCTTT	CASVRGSTEAFF	.	.	TRBV7-9	TRBJ1-1
TGTGCCAGCAGCATCACAGGGTACCAAGAGACCCAGTACTTC	CASSITGYQETQYF	many	.	TRBV21-1	TRBJ2-5
TGTGCCAGCAGCTGGGACAGGGTAGGAACCATATATTTT	CASSWDRVGTIYF	few	TRBD1	TRBV7-9	TRBJ1-3
TGTGCCAGCAGTTACTCTATCTCTACGGGGGAGCAGTACTTC	CASSYSISTGEQYF	few	.	TRBV6-5	TRBJ2-7
TGCAGTGCTAGTCCCCTAGCGGGAGGGCCGGAAACCGGGGAGCTGTTTTTT	CSASPLAGGPETGELFF	.	TRBD2	TRBV20-1	TRBJ2-2
TGCGCCAGCAGCTTGGCTACAGGACAGAACACCGGGGAGCTGTTTTTT	CASSLATGQNTGELFF	.	.	TRBV5-1	TRBJ2-2
TGCAGTGCTAGAAAGGACCCCGGAGTCTACGAGCAGTACTTC	CSARKDPGVYEQYF	few	.	TRBV20-1	TRBJ2-7
TGTGCCGCTCGCCGGGCGGGTCCTGTAGACCGGCAGTTCTTC	CAARRAGPVDRQFF	.	.	TRBV24-1	TRBJ2-1
TGTGCCAGCAGCTTAGCAAGGGAAGAGACCCAGTACTTC	CASSLAREETQYF	many	.	TRBV7-2	TRBJ2-5
TGCAGCGGGATGGGACTGGTCACAGATACGCAGTATTTT	CSGMGLVTDTQYF	.	.	TRBV29-1	TRBJ2-3
TGTGCCAGCAGTTTCCTCGCAGGGTTCGCTGAAGCTTTCTTT	CASSFLAGFAEAFF	few	.	TRBV12-3/TRBV12-4	TRBJ1-1
TGTGCCACCAGCCAGACAGGGAAAGGAACCTACGAGCAGTACTTC	CATSQTGKGTYEQYF	few	TRBD1	TRBV24-1	TRBJ2-7
TGTGCCAGCAGTCTACGGATGCTGGGACAGGGAAACAATGAGCAGTTCTTC	CASSLRMLGQGNNEQFF	.	TRBD1	TRBV25-1	TRBJ2-1
TGTGCCAGCAGTTTAGGAGAGGGACCTAGCACAGATACGCAGTATTTT	CASSLGEGPSTDTQYF	few	.	TRBV12-3/TRBV12-4	TRBJ2-3
TGTGCCAGCAGTTACTCGACTAAATCACACACAGATACGCAGTATTTT	CASSYSTKSHTDTQYF	few	.	TRBV6-5	TRBJ2-3
TGCAGTGCTAGGTCGGCTCGGACTAGCGGGCGGGAGCAGTACTTC	CSARSARTSGREQYF	.	TRBD2	TRBV20-1	TRBJ2-7
TGTGCCAGTAGTATACAGGGACGGAGTGAGCAGTTCTTC	CASSIQGRSEQFF	few	.	TRBV19	TRBJ2-1